Each of the 19 T cell receptor beta chains below was sequenced from the same sample in a study of blood T cells in healthy people across ages. PCR was performed a second time for 7 to 11 cycles using a sample-barcoded 5' primer and a J-beta primer mix. Each CDR3 protein gets one entry after TCRdb re-called the 5' RACE reads with MiXCR. The repertoire holds about 1.6 million distinct CDR3 sequences, with about 35% as singletons. The sample comprised blood. The receptors were gathered from a woman in her twenties or thirties in good health.

A few counts support this clonotype. The genes are TRBV28 and TRBJ2-7; D ambiguous. The CDR3 is 14 residues long. In germline, CDR1 is MDHEN, CDR2 SYDVKM. Trimming took 6 bases from V and 7 from J, leaving 19 bases between them. The CDR3 coding sequence is TGTGCCAGCAGCCCACCTTACCAGGTCAAGGAGCAGTACTTC. Its translation is CASSPPYQVKEQYF.

This rearrangement joins TRBV5-1 to TRBJ1-1; no clear D gene. The CDR3 spans 14 residues. Germline-derived CDR1 and CDR2 are SGHRS and YFSETQ. V lost 4 bases and J lost 5, with 15 bases in between. The CDR3 DNA follows: TGCGCCAGCAGCCCAGAAGGGAGGAAAACTGAAGCTTTCTTT. It encodes CASSPEGRKTEAFF.

This clonotype was seen many times. The V and J genes are TRBV4-1 and TRBJ2-5; 11 bases are shared with TRBD2. V trimming: 1 base; J trimming: 5 bases; junction bases outside the gene matches: 3. The germline V gene encodes CDR1 MGHRA and CDR2 YSYEKL. CDR3 length: 15 residues. The CDR3 DNA reads as TGCGCCAGCAGCCAAGGACTAGCGGGGCTGGAGACCCAGTACTTC. Its translation: CASSQGLAGLETQYF.

This clonotype was recorded a few times. V usage is TRBV7-3 and J usage is TRBJ2-1, with D maybe TRBD2 (5 bases). This CDR3 region has 17 residues. V was pared by 0 bases and J by 5 bases, with 17 bases between. Germline CDR1 and CDR2: SGHTA and FQGTGA. CDR3 nucleotides: TGTGCCAGCAGCTTAACGGACTCCTACCGAGGTGACAATGAGCAGTTCTTC. Protein product: CASSLTDSYRGDNEQFF.

This clonotype has only a few counts. The CDR3 loop is CSAVHGGGPTDTQYF. Written as DNA, the CDR3 is TGCAGTGCGGTTCATGGGGGGGGACCCACAGATACGCAGTATTTT. This chain links TRBV20-1 with TRBJ2-3; 7 bases fit TRBD2. CDR3 length: 15 amino acids. Germline-derived CDR1 and CDR2 are DFQATT and SNEGSKA (reference sequence). Trimming took 6 bases from V and 2 from J; bases not matched to a gene: 11.

This clonotype was seen a handful of times. The chain couples TRBV2 to TRBJ2-7; 11 bases map to TRBD1. This CDR3 is built from 13 residues. The V gene end was trimmed by 8 bases and the J gene end by 6 bases; junction bases not matched to a gene: 6. Per the germline V gene, CDR1 is SNHLY and CDR2 is FYNNEI. The DNA of the CDR3 is TGTGCCAGCTGGAGGACAGGGGGCGGCGAGCAGTACTTC. This sequence encodes CASWRTGGGEQYF.

This clonotype was detected only a few times. This may stem from a read error, because a much larger clone lies one nucleotide away. The V call is TRBV5-1, the J call TRBJ2-3; unclear D gene. Germline CDR1 and CDR2: SGHRS and YFSETQ. V lost 3 bases, J lost 2 bases, and 7 bases lay in between. This CDR3 is built from 13 residues. DNA of the CDR3: TGCGCCAGCAGCTCCTCTATCACAGATACGCAGTATTTT. Translating it yields CASSSSITDTQYF.

This rearrangement joins TRBV27 to TRBJ2-5; TRBD2 agrees at 10 bases. The CDR3 is made up of 15 amino acids. Germline V gives CDR1 MNHEY, CDR2 SMNVEV (reference sequence). V lost 5 bases and J lost 5; bases outside the gene matches: 8. As DNA, the CDR3 is TGTGCCAGCAGTGCCCAGCGGGGGGGGAGGGAGACCCAGTACTTC. It codes for CASSAQRGGRETQYF.

The chain combines TRBV29-1 with TRBJ2-5; 9 bases align to TRBD2. The germline CDR1 and CDR2 sequences are SQVTM and ANQGSEA. This CDR3 region has 17 residues. After removal of 0 bases from V and 11 bases from J, the junction contained 19 bases not matched to a gene. The CDR3 DNA reads TGCAGCGTTGAAGATGGATACCTGCGGGGGGGCAGGAATGAGCAGTACTTC. Its translation is CSVEDGYLRGGRNEQYF.

The chain has TRBV7-6 and TRBJ1-3; TRBD1 is a possible D gene (6 bases). V was pared by 5 bases and J by 2 bases, with 10 bases between. CDR1 SGHVS and CDR2 FNYEAQ come from the germline V gene. This CDR3 region has 14 residues. This chain's CDR3 is CASSANRAGNTIYF. DNA for the CDR3: TGTGCCAGCAGCGCGAACAGGGCTGGAAACACCATATATTTT.

The chain couples TRBV12-3 or TRBV12-4 to TRBJ1-5; D remains ambiguous. The CDR3 covers 14 residues. Trimming pared 3 bases from V and 1 base from J, leaving 7 bases between. The CDR3 nucleotides read TGTGCCAGCAGTTTCGTCTTGAGCAATCAGCCCCAGCATTTT. Its translation is CASSFVLSNQPQHF.

This clonotype was detected only a few times. The V gene is TRBV7-9, the J gene TRBJ2-5, with 11 bases matching TRBD2. There are 18 residues in the CDR3. The germline CDR1 and CDR2 sequences are SEHNR and FQNEAQ (reference sequence). Unmatched junction bases numbered 9, after V lost 2 bases and J lost 1 base. CDR3: CASSLNRSSGRSQETQYF. The CDR3 nucleotides read TGTGCCAGCAGCTTAAACCGCTCTAGCGGGAGGAGCCAAGAGACCCAGTACTTC.

The rearrangement uses TRBV9 and TRBJ2-4, with D maybe TRBD1 (6 bases). Matching the DNA end better, TRBJ2-7 makes the J call doubtful. Germline-derived CDR1 and CDR2 are SGDLS and YYNGEE. The CDR3 is 13 residues long. The CDR3 nucleotides are TGTGCCAGCAGCTTACAGGGTCACGACGAGCAGTACTTC. It is translated as CASSLQGHDEQYF.

The chain links TRBV4-1 to TRBJ2-4; 7 bases map to TRBD2. CDR1 is MGHRA, CDR2 YSYEKL, per germline. J lost 0 bases, V lost 3 bases, and 8 bases had no gene match. This CDR3 has 17 amino acids. CDR3 sequence reads: CASSQRRGEAAKNIQYF. The CDR3 nucleotides are TGCGCCAGCAGCCAGAGACGGGGGGAGGCAGCCAAAAACATTCAGTACTTC.

Many counts were recorded for this clonotype. V usage is TRBV7-9 and J usage is TRBJ2-5; D is uncertain. V dropped 2 bases and J dropped 1 base, with 14 bases sitting between them. The V gene's germline CDR1 is SEHNR and CDR2 FQNEAQ (reference sequence). The CDR3 runs to 16 residues. CDR3 coding DNA: TGTGCCAGCAGCTTATATGTCGGTCAGTTCCAAGAGACCCAGTACTTC. It yields the protein CASSLYVGQFQETQYF. Based on the CDR3 plus reference TRBV7-9 and TRBJ2-5, the full variable domain is DTGVSQNPRHKITKRGQNVTFRCDPISEHNRLYWYRQTLGQGPEFLTYFQNEAQLEKSRLLSDRFSAERPKGSFSTLEIQRTEQGDSAMYLCASSLYVGQFQETQYFGPGTRLLVL.

This clonotype came up a few times. V usage is TRBV20-1 and J usage is TRBJ2-7; D ambiguous. CDR1 and CDR2 (germline): DFQATT, SNEGSKA (reference sequence). This CDR3 is 13 amino acids long. The V and J ends lost 7 bases and 2 bases respectively, with 15 bases between them. CDR3 sequence: CSGQPTDTYEQYF. CDR3 DNA: TGCAGTGGACAACCGACGGATACCTACGAGCAGTACTTC.

This clonotype appeared many times. This rearrangement joins TRBV20-1 to TRBJ2-7; D may match TRBD1 or TRBD2 (5 bases each). V was pared by 5 bases and J by 7 bases, with 12 bases between. CDR1 and CDR2 (germline): DFQATT, SNEGSKA (reference sequence). The CDR3 totals 11 residues. DNA for the CDR3: TGCAGTGCTTTACGGGGCCGGGAGCAGTACTTC. This encodes CSALRGREQYF.

The DNA for the CDR3 is TGTGCCAGCAGCTCTCCACCTCAGAAGAACTATGGCTACACCTTC. Translation: CASSSPPQKNYGYTF. The chain uses TRBV5-6 and TRBJ1-2, with unresolved D. In germline, CDR1 is SGHDT, CDR2 YYEEEE. CDR3 length equals 15 residues. V lost 3 bases and J 2 bases, leaving 14 bases between the germline ends. Looking up the rest from reference TRBV5-6 and TRBJ1-2 gives the full variable domain: DAGVTQSPTHLIKTRGQQVTLRCSPKSGHDTVSWYQQALGQGPQFIFQYYEEEERQRGNFPDRFSGHQFPNYSSELNVNALLLGDSALYLCASSSPPQKNYGYTFGSGTRLTVV.

This clonotype was found a few times. V and J are TRBV7-9 and TRBJ2-7; D is perhaps TRBD1 or TRBD2 (6 bases each). Germline V CDR1 and CDR2: SEHNR, FQNEAQ (reference sequence). V lost 2 bases and J 4 bases, leaving 15 bases between the germline ends. This CDR3 has 15 amino acids. CDR3 bases: TGTGCCAGCAGCTTAATTGTCGGGGGCTCTTACGAGCAGTACTTC. Encoded protein: CASSLIVGGSYEQYF. Drawing the rest from reference TRBV7-9 and TRBJ2-7, the complete variable domain is DTGVSQNPRHKITKRGQNVTFRCDPISEHNRLYWYRQTLGQGPEFLTYFQNEAQLEKSRLLSDRFSAERPKGSFSTLEIQRTEQGDSAMYLCASSLIVGGSYEQYFGPGTRLTVT.